A single TCR beta chain is shown here with its context. Antigen unknown. Peripheral blood and lesional scalp punch biopsies were taken from alopecia areata patients. As the sequencing template, cDNA was produced by extracting RNA and reverse transcribing it. Clones were read by immunoSEQ multiplex PCR, and TCRdb kept only the in-frame ones, dropping some. The data hold 80,000 to 100,000 clones, with roughly two fifths observed a single time. The data were obtained in a study of CD8+ T cells in alopecia areata. Study-wide results and caveats: For lesional scalp, especially alopecia totalis/universalis, clonality was higher than in normal scalp. Scalp sample sequencing also detects resident alphabeta T cells of normal skin.

The specimen sequenced was CD4+ T cells sorted from blood. The sequence derives from a human donor with alopecia areata.

CDR3 loop: CASTLGTGATDTQYF. In nucleotides, the CDR3 is TGCGCCAGCACCTTAGGGACAGGGGCCACAGATACGCAGTATTTT. The rearrangement links TRBV5-1 to TRBJ2-3, with TRBD1 matching 10 bases. This CDR3 has 15 amino acids. With V trimmed by 6 bases and J by 2 bases, 6 bases remained unmatched. CDR1 is SGHRS and CDR2 is YFSETQ in the germline V gene.